The 30 T cell receptor beta chains presented below share a single source sample, sequenced in a study of T cell repertoires in cytomegalovirus infection. From the reads, TCRdb called clonotypes with MiXCR, one entry per CDR3 protein. The sample lists 150,000 to 200,000 distinct CDR3 sequences, approximately 20% occurring once. What was sequenced was PBMCs. Receptors originate from a human donor in good health (CMV status not recorded). Some clones in this sample may be carry-over from other donors' samples.

This clonotype was observed a single time. The rearrangement links TRBV11-3 to TRBJ2-3; 11 positions match TRBD1. The V gene end was trimmed by 3 bases and the J gene end by 2 bases; junction bases not matched to a gene: 4. Germline assignment: CDR1 SGHNT and CDR2 YENEEA. This CDR3 region has 16 residues. CDR3 nucleotides: TGTGCCAGCAGCTTGTGGACAGGGGGCTTCACAGATACGCAGTATTTT. The encoded protein is CASSLWTGGFTDTQYF. The full variable domain, rest sourced from reference TRBV11-3 and TRBJ2-3, is EAGVVQSPRYKIIEKKQPVAFWCNPISGHNTLYWYLQNLGQGPELLIRYENEEAVDDSQLPKDRFSAERLKGVDSTLKIQPAELGDSAVYLCASSLWTGGFTDTQYFGPGTRLTVL.

J is TRBJ1-6 and V is TRBV5-1; D remains ambiguous. The CDR3 is 15 amino acids. V was cut by 3 bases and J by 6 bases, with 13 bases left in between. CDR1 and CDR2 from the germline V gene are SGHRS and YFSETQ. The CDR3 loop reads CASSSSADSNSPLHF. CDR3 nucleotide sequence: TGCGCCAGCAGCTCGTCGGCAGATTCTAATTCACCCCTCCACTTT.

The rearrangement joins TRBV6-5 to TRBJ1-6; D is uncertain. The V gene's germline CDR1 is MNHEY and CDR2 SVGAGI. This CDR3 contains 13 residues. V was cut by 0 bases and J by 7 bases, with 4 bases left in between. The CDR3 loop is CASSYSRNSPLHF. The CDR3 DNA is TGTGCCAGCAGTTACTCCAGAAATTCACCCCTCCACTTT.

The rearrangement uses TRBV7-7 and TRBJ1-5, with TRBD1 as a possible D gene (5 bases). V lost 0 bases to trimming and J lost 0 bases, with 12 bases between them. CDR1 and CDR2 (germline): SSHAT, FNYEAQ (reference sequence). This CDR3 spans 17 amino acids. The CDR3, as DNA: TGTGCCAGCAGCTTAGCGTGGAGGGGCCTTAGCAATCAGCCCCAGCATTTT. It translates to CASSLAWRGLSNQPQHF.

This clonotype was found a few times. J is TRBJ2-7 and V is TRBV5-1; D is uncertain. The CDR3 extends over 14 amino acids. CDR1 is SGHRS, CDR2 YFSETQ, per germline. The V end lost 2 bases, the J end lost 0 bases, and 9 bases lay between the germline ends. CDR3 sequence (DNA): TGCGCCAGCAGCTTACTCAGCTTCTCCTACGAGCAGTACTTC. It specifies CASSLLSFSYEQYF.

This clonotype was observed many times. The V call is TRBV12-3 or TRBV12-4, the J call TRBJ2-7, with 7 positions matching TRBD2. This CDR3 spans 14 amino acids. V shed 5 bases, J shed 6 bases, and the junction held 10 bases outside the gene matches. In nucleotides, the CDR3 is TGTGCCAGCAGTCCCGGGACTATAGTATCCGAGCAGTACTTC. Translation: CASSPGTIVSEQYF.

CDR3 residues: CSASGVGETQYF. The DNA for the CDR3 is TGCAGCGCATCAGGCGTGGGGGAGACCCAGTACTTC. This chain links TRBV29-1 with TRBJ2-5; unclear D gene. Germline CDR1 SQVTM, CDR2 ANQGSEA. The CDR3 contains 12 residues. The V end was cut by 7 bases, the J end by 5 bases, with 14 bases between.

The chain employs TRBV4-1 and TRBJ2-3, with 10 nucleotides matching TRBD2. Per the germline V gene, CDR1 is MGHRA and CDR2 is YSYEKL. The trim removed 1 base at V and 1 base at J, leaving 8 bases unmatched. CDR3 length equals 18 residues. The CDR3 coding sequence is TGCGCCAGCAGCCAAGGGGCTAGCGGGAGTTCTGGCACAGATACGCAGTATTTT. Protein product: CASSQGASGSSGTDTQYF.

To note about this clonotype: One end of the junction does not line up with germline, which may come from a read error. This chain uses TRBV10-3 with TRBJ2-5; a weak D match, TRBD1 (6 bases). The V gene's germline CDR1 is ENHRY and CDR2 SYGVKD. The CDR3 spans 13 residues. The DNA for the CDR3 is TGTGCCATCAGCCCGGACAGCCAAGAGACCAAGTACTTC. Amino acids: CAISPDSQETKYF.

The table lists this clonotype with a few counts. The V call is TRBV7-2, the J call TRBJ2-1, with no clear D. The ends were cut back, 1 base at V and 8 bases at J, with 6 bases in the middle. The CDR3 is made up of 12 amino acids. Germline V gives CDR1 SGHTA, CDR2 FQGNSA. The CDR3 bases are TGTGCCAGCAGCTTAGATTCGTATGAGCAGTTCTTC. Translation gives CASSLDSYEQFF.

This clonotype occurred many times. The chain is built from TRBV7-6 and TRBJ2-2, with D perhaps matching TRBD1 (6 bases). The CDR3 contains 15 residues. In germline, CDR1 is SGHVS, CDR2 FNYEAQ. V lost 4 bases, J lost 4 bases, and 13 bases lay in between. As DNA, the CDR3 is TGTGCCAGCAGCTCCCTGACAGGAGGCACCGGGGAGCTGTTTTTT. Translated, it gives CASSSLTGGTGELFF.

This clonotype has just a few counts. In nucleotides, the CDR3 is TGTGCCAGCAGATCTCTAGAAAACACCGGGGAGCTGTTTTTT. It codes for CASRSLENTGELFF. The gene calls are TRBV12-3 or TRBV12-4 and TRBJ2-2; D gene uncertain. The CDR3 is made up of 14 amino acids. V was shortened by 6 bases and J by 2 bases, with 10 bases between the two germline ends.

The chain uses TRBV3-1 and TRBJ1-1; D not certain. The CDR3 is 14 amino acids. Trimming pared 6 bases from V and 7 bases from J, leaving 18 bases between. CDR1 is LGHDT and CDR2 is YNNKEL in the germline V gene (reference sequence). The CDR3 bases are TGTGCCAGCAGTAACGGATGGGAGATGATTGAAGCTTTCTTT. It encodes CASSNGWEMIEAFF.

This clonotype was recorded at least ten times. This chain connects TRBV4-1 to TRBJ2-7; D remains ambiguous. CDR3 length: 16 residues. Germline V gene sequence: CDR1 MGHRA, CDR2 YSYEKL. V shed 1 base and J shed 2 bases, with 15 bases lying between them. The CDR3 loop is CASSQGSSPHPYEQYF. CDR3 coding DNA: TGCGCCAGCAGCCAAGGATCCTCCCCCCATCCCTACGAGCAGTACTTC.

This clonotype was seen only a few times. The gene calls are TRBV27 and TRBJ1-1; D may be TRBD1 (5 bases). Trimming left V 8 bases short and J 4 bases short, with 17 bases between. Germline V lookup: CDR1 MNHEY, CDR2 SMNVEV (reference sequence). The CDR3 extends over 14 amino acids. The CDR3 sequence: CASGHFAKATEAFF. The CDR3 nucleotides are TGTGCCAGCGGACACTTCGCGAAGGCCACTGAAGCTTTCTTT.

This clonotype has just a few counts. The V call is TRBV7-6, the J call TRBJ2-1, with no clear D. The CDR3 totals 14 residues. Germline CDR1 SGHVS, CDR2 FNYEAQ. V lost 3 bases and J 9 bases, leaving 15 bases between the germline ends. CDR3 protein: CASSFGSLGTEQFF. CDR3 DNA: TGTGCCAGCAGCTTTGGGTCTCTGGGAACTGAGCAGTTCTTC. Complete variable domain (other parts from reference TRBV7-6 and TRBJ2-1): GAGVSQSPRYKVTKRGQDVALRCDPISGHVSLYWYRQALGQGPEFLTYFNYEAQQDKSGLPNDRFSAERPEGSISTLTIQRTEQRDSAMYRCASSFGSLGTEQFFGPGTRLTVL.

This clonotype has ten or more counts. The chain uses TRBV7-2 and TRBJ1-6, with 7 nucleotides matching TRBD1. CDR1 and CDR2 from the germline V gene are SGHTA and FQGNSA. The CDR3 is 15 amino acids. The V segment lost 5 bases and the J segment 10 bases; nucleotides outside the gene matches: 11. The chain's CDR3 is CASSLPRQGGSPLHF. CDR3 DNA sequence: TGTGCCAGCAGCCTCCCCCGACAGGGAGGGTCACCCCTCCACTTT.

The CDR3 is CASSSPASGGGDEQFF. The CDR3 DNA follows: TGCGCCAGCAGCTCGCCTGCTAGCGGGGGAGGAGATGAGCAGTTCTTC. The V gene is TRBV5-1, the J gene TRBJ2-1; 10 bases map to TRBD2. With V trimmed by 3 bases and J by 8 bases, 11 bases remained unmatched. The germline gives CDR1 SGHRS, CDR2 YFSETQ. The CDR3 has 16 amino acids.

About this clonotype itself: Mismatch with germline at one junction end may stem from a read error. The chain recombines TRBV5-5 with TRBJ2-1; D is perhaps TRBD1 (5 bases). Germline CDR1 is SGHKS and CDR2 is YYEKEE (reference sequence). This CDR3 contains 14 residues. The DNA for the CDR3 is TGTGCCAGCAGCTTGGGGGGCCCCTACAAGGAGCAGTTCTTC. It is translated as CASSLGGPYKEQFF. The whole variable domain, filled in from reference TRBV5-5 and TRBJ2-1, reads DAGVTQSPTHLIKTRGQQVTLRCSPISGHKSVSWYQQVLGQGPQFIFQYYEKEERGRGNFPDRFSARQFPNYSSELNVNALLLGDSALYLCASSLGGPYKEQFFGPGTRLTVL.

This clonotype showed up many times. V and J are TRBV7-2 and TRBJ2-3; no firm D call. There are 13 residues in the CDR3. Trimming took off 5 bases at V and 1 base at J, with 7 bases between the two ends. Looked up from germline, CDR1 is SGHTA and CDR2 is FQGNSA. The CDR3 reads CASSPRRTDTQYF. The CDR3 nucleotides are TGTGCCAGCAGCCCCAGACGCACAGATACGCAGTATTTT.

The chain couples TRBV4-3 to TRBJ2-3; no clear D gene. Germline V gene sequence: CDR1 LGHNA, CDR2 YSLEER. Trimming cost V 1 base and J 2 bases, with 4 bases left between them. CDR3 length: 13 residues. The DNA for the CDR3 is TGCGCCAGCAGCCAAGTTGCCACAGATACGCAGTATTTT. Amino acid sequence: CASSQVATDTQYF.

As for this clonotype: One end of the junction does not line up with germline, which may come from a read error. The chain links TRBV29-1 to TRBJ2-1, with 10 bases lining up with TRBD2. Per the germline V gene, CDR1 is SQVTM and CDR2 is ANQGSEA. The CDR3 runs 14 residues. The CDR3 region is CSVELAGVSNDQFF. The CDR3 coding sequence is TGCAGCGTTGAACTAGCGGGAGTTTCCAATGATCAGTTCTTC.

This clonotype was detected a few times. This chain links TRBV5-1 with TRBJ1-2; a weak D match, TRBD1 (5 bases). The CDR3 has 13 residues. Deletions cut 5 bases from V and 11 bases from J, with 19 bases between. Germline CDR1 is SGHRS and CDR2 is YFSETQ. In DNA, the CDR3 is TGCGCCAGCAGTCGGGGCCAGGCAGAGGGTTACACCTTC. Encoded protein: CASSRGQAEGYTF.

This clonotype was observed many times. The chain links TRBV7-2 to TRBJ1-5; maybe TRBD1 (5 bases). Germline CDR1 SGHTA, CDR2 FQGNSA. V was cut by 1 base and J by 5 bases, with 18 bases left in between. The CDR3 is 17 residues long. CDR3 sequence reads: CASSLDWSWGKDQPQHF. CDR3 DNA: TGTGCCAGCAGCTTAGATTGGAGTTGGGGGAAGGATCAGCCCCAGCATTTT.

This clonotype appeared many times. In DNA form, the CDR3 reads TGTGCCAGCAGCTCTCAAACCGGGACAGCCACTGAAGCTTTCTTT. This translates into CASSSQTGTATEAFF. J is TRBJ1-1 and V is TRBV7-2; TRBD1 aligns across 7 bases. V lost 4 bases, J lost 4 bases, and 9 bases stayed unmatched. The germline V gene has CDR1 SGHTA and CDR2 FQGNSA. The CDR3 covers 15 residues.

The genes are TRBV15 and TRBJ2-2, with D perhaps TRBD1 (6 bases). Per germline, CDR1 LNHNV and CDR2 YYDKDF (reference sequence). This CDR3 has 16 residues. V lost 4 bases and J lost 0, with 12 bases in between. This CDR3 reads CATSKETGANTGELFF. Written as DNA, the CDR3 is TGTGCCACCAGCAAAGAGACAGGAGCGAACACCGGGGAGCTGTTTTTT.

This clonotype was seen at least ten times. This rearrangement joins TRBV7-2 to TRBJ2-5, with no clear D. V lost 5 bases, J lost 2 bases, and 12 bases lay in between. Germline loops: CDR1 SGHTA, CDR2 FQGNSA. This CDR3 region has 14 residues. The CDR3 loop is CASSRRMGQETQYF. CDR3 in DNA: TGTGCCAGCAGCCGCAGGATGGGGCAAGAGACCCAGTACTTC.

This clonotype came up a few times. The V call is TRBV27, the J call TRBJ1-1; tentative D call: TRBD1 (6 bases). The CDR3 consists of 12 residues. Germline CDR1 is MNHEY and CDR2 is SMNVEV (reference sequence). V was cut by 2 bases and J by 8 bases, with 9 bases left in between. CDR3 sequence reads: CASSLRGGEAFF. CDR3 nucleotide sequence: TGTGCCAGCAGTTTAAGGGGGGGGGAAGCTTTCTTT.

CDR3 in amino acids: CASSLGPGSEAFF. The CDR3 DNA sequence: TGTGCCAGCAGCTTAGGGCCGGGGAGTGAAGCTTTCTTT. This chain links TRBV11-2 with TRBJ1-1; D uncertain. The CDR3 consists of 13 residues. Trimming removed 1 base from V and 7 bases from J, with 10 bases in between. CDR1 SGHAT and CDR2 FQNNGV come from the germline V gene.

The chain links TRBV29-1 to TRBJ2-2, with 9 bases identical to TRBD1. V gave up 5 bases and J gave up 4 bases; unmatched junction bases: 2. This CDR3 contains 13 residues. CDR1 and CDR2 from the germline V gene are SQVTM and ANQGSEA. The CDR3 region is CSVSTGGTGELFF. In nucleotides, the CDR3 is TGCAGCGTTTCGACAGGGGGCACCGGGGAGCTGTTTTTT.